Given below is one TCR beta chain in context. Antigen specificity is unknown. The data were taken from a study of cytomegalovirus exposure and HLA in healthy donors. Findings and caveats of the study: As was reported, the classifier diagnosed cytomegalovirus status with high specificity and sensitivity. A later analysis linked a missense DCLRE1C variant to TCR beta V- and J-gene trimming. After further analysis at a later stage, some 15,000 TCR beta sequences were associated with HLA alleles at 0.05 false discovery rate. It was approximately 150 TCR beta chains that were listed as cytomegalovirus-associated.

Primers included in the PCR were 60 Vbeta and 13 Jbeta primers. Using immunoSEQ multiplex PCR, the repertoire was profiled, and TCRdb retains in-frame clones only, with some absent. The sample records about 89,000 clones, roughly 79% being singletons. The CDR3 runs 13 residues. V was clipped by 3 bases and J by 10 bases, with 15 bases between them. Looked up from germline, CDR1 is SGHTA and CDR2 is FQGNSA. This chain joins TRBV7-2 and TRBJ1-1; D is unclear. Sequenced: PBMCs. The TCR originated in a male donor in good health and CMV-seronegative. The CDR3 spells CASSFTMEGTAFF. CDR3 nucleotides: TGTGCCAGCAGCTTCACGATGGAGGGAACAGCTTTCTTT. The complete variable domain, with remaining parts taken from reference TRBV7-2 and TRBJ1-1, reads GAGVSQSPSNKVTEKGKDVELRCDPISGHTALYWYRQSLGQGLEFLIYFQGNSAPDKSGLPSDRFSAERTGGSVSTLTIQRTQQEDSAVYLCASSFTMEGTAFFGQGTRLTVV.